In this sample, the clone carrying this T cell receptor beta chain turned up many times. It was with unique molecular identifiers that the TCRbeta library was prepared. Using its own MiXCR run on the PCR reads, TCRdb lists one record per CDR3 protein. The table lists about 340,000 distinct CDR3 sequences, 10% of them singletons. This entry is derived from a study of T-cell reconstitution after alpha-beta-depleted transplantation in children. The input for sequencing was PBMCs from the stem cell graft donor, taken from the stem cell graft. The receptor's source is a human donor who donated a stem cell graft to a child with acute lymphoblastic leukemia.

CDR3 region: CASSPTGNYGYTF. The DNA of the CDR3 is TGTGCCAGCAGCCCGACAGGGAACTATGGCTACACCTTC. The chain joins TRBV12-3 or TRBV12-4 to TRBJ1-2; 7 nucleotides line up with TRBD1. The CDR3 is made up of 13 amino acids. V lost 6 bases and J lost 2; bases outside the gene matches: 3.